This TCR beta chain comes out of a study of T-cell memory formation after mild COVID-19. TCRdb re-called the 5' RACE reads through MiXCR, storing one row per CDR3 protein. This table holds 260,000 or so distinct CDR3 sequences, about a sixth found once. V lost 7 bases, J lost 1 base, and 8 bases stayed unmatched. Per the germline V gene, CDR1 is SNHLY and CDR2 is FYNNEI. The CDR3 has 15 residues. Sample: PBMCs or a T cell subset sorted from them (not recorded which). The chain joins TRBV2 to TRBJ2-7; 9 bases line up with TRBD1. The clonotype was recovered from a man aged 18 to 30 who had mild COVID-19 (a few samples of this study predate the infection). Cell type and time point are not known. This CDR3 reads CASTKDRGLSYEQYF. As DNA, the CDR3 is TGTGCCAGCACCAAGGACAGGGGTCTTTCCTACGAGCAGTACTTC.